The rows below give T cell receptor beta chains drawn from one sample of a study of blood T cell repertoires in COVID-19. The table came from immunoSEQ multiplex PCR; TCRdb's copy has only in-frame clones and leaves some out. The sample contains approximately 440,000 clones, about nine tenths of which appear only once. Sequenced material: PBMCs or T cells enriched from blood (not recorded which). These receptor sequences come from a young man who had recovered from COVID-19. CDR3s include the opening cysteine and the closing phenylalanine or tryptophan. D genes are given only for firm matches. The size of a clone is reported for some rows only, either as once, few or many, or as a class for expanded clones.

v_call	j_call	d_call	clone_size	cdr3_aa	cdr3_nt
TRBV24-1	TRBJ1-5	-	-	CATSDSKGPQPQHF	TGTGCCACCAGTGATTCTAAGGGGCCCCAGCCCCAGCATTTT
TRBV2	TRBJ1-5	TRBD1	-	CASRRGQGSLQPQHF	TGTGCCAGCAGGAGAGGACAGGGGTCGTTGCAGCCCCAGCATTTT
TRBV10-3	TRBJ1-1	-	-	CAISEGGSMNTEAFF	TGTGCCATCAGTGAGGGGGGCAGTATGAACACTGAAGCTTTCTTT
TRBV5-1	TRBJ1-3	-	-	CASSLDRVGNTIYF	TGCGCCAGCAGCTTGGACAGGGTTGGAAACACCATATATTTT
TRBV18	TRBJ2-7	TRBD2	-	CASSPGLAGSYEQYF	TGTGCCAGCTCCCCGGGACTAGCGGGATCCTACGAGCAGTACTTC
TRBV5-4	TRBJ1-2	-	-	CASSLVGQHYGYTF	TGTGCCAGCAGCTTGGTTGGACAGCACTATGGCTACACCTTC
TRBV29-1	TRBJ2-3	-	-	CSVERVTGDTQYF	TGCAGCGTTGAACGGGTGACGGGAGATACGCAGTATTTT
TRBV18	TRBJ1-1	TRBD1	-	CASAGTGGIGTEAFF	TGTGCCAGCGCCGGGACAGGCGGAATTGGCACTGAAGCTTTCTTT
TRBV5-1	TRBJ1-1	-	-	CASSLGMTGWGNTEAFF	TGCGCCAGCAGCTTGGGAATGACAGGCTGGGGGAACACTGAAGCTTTCTTT
TRBV5-1	TRBJ2-3	-	-	CASSSGTDTQYF	TGCGCCAGCAGCTCGGGGACAGATACGCAGTATTTT
TRBV11-2	TRBJ2-7	-	-	CASSPTGGSYEQYF	TGTGCCAGCAGCCCCACGGGCGGGTCCTACGAGCAGTACTTC
TRBV7-8	TRBJ1-1	-	-	CASSLGHRGVDTEAFF	TGTGCCAGCAGCTTAGGGCACCGGGGGGTGGACACTGAAGCTTTCTTT
TRBV7-9	TRBJ1-6	-	-	CASSPQGGISPLHF	TGTGCCAGCAGCCCACAGGGAGGGATTTCACCCCTCCACTTT
TRBV11-2	TRBJ2-1	-	-	CASSTRGNEQFF	TGTGCCAGCAGCACAAGGGGCAATGAGCAGTTCTTC
TRBV27	TRBJ2-7	-	-	CASSLIRGAVPSYEQYF	TGTGCCAGCAGTTTAATTCGCGGAGCGGTGCCCTCCTACGAGCAGTACTTC
TRBV19	TRBJ2-1	-	-	CASSIRNEQFF	TGTGCCAGTAGTATTCGGAATGAGCAGTTCTTC
TRBV15	TRBJ2-5	TRBD2	-	CATSRWTSGRGETQYF	TGTGCCACCAGCAGGTGGACTAGCGGGAGAGGAGAGACCCAGTACTTC
TRBV3-1/TRBV3-2	TRBJ2-6	TRBD1	-	CASSRRRGGAGANVLTF	TGTGCCAGCAGCCGTCGGAGAGGGGGCGCTGGGGCCAACGTCCTGACTTTC
TRBV10-1	TRBJ1-2	-	-	CASSGTGTNYGYTF	TGCGCCAGCAGTGGTACCGGGACAAACTATGGCTACACCTTC
TRBV28	TRBJ2-7	-	-	CASRTATAMGYEQYF	TGTGCCAGCAGGACAGCGACGGCCATGGGTTACGAGCAGTACTTC
TRBV3-1/TRBV3-2	TRBJ1-1	-	-	CASSQGPTGSTEAFF	TGTGCCAGCAGCCAAGGGCCAACAGGGTCCACTGAAGCTTTCTTT
TRBV19	TRBJ1-1	-	-	CASSQEAVMNTEAFF	TGTGCCAGTAGCCAGGAGGCAGTTATGAACACTGAAGCTTTCTTT
TRBV28	TRBJ1-3	-	-	CASSLTAGGNTIYF	TGTGCCAGCAGTCTAACGGCAGGTGGAAACACCATATATTTT
TRBV14	TRBJ2-5	-	once	CASSHGIGTQYF	TGTGCCAGCAGCCACGGGATAGGGACCCAGTACTTC
TRBV28	TRBJ2-1	TRBD1	-	CASIHRGGRDNEQFF	TGTGCCAGCATTCACAGGGGCGGACGTGACAATGAGCAGTTCTTC
TRBV11-2	TRBJ1-4	-	-	CASSFMAKGEKLFF	TGTGCCAGCAGTTTTATGGCCAAGGGGGAAAAACTGTTTTTT
TRBV18	TRBJ1-4	-	once	CASSSQRASEGEKLFF	TGTGCCAGCTCAAGCCAAAGGGCGTCCGAGGGCGAAAAACTGTTTTTT
TRBV13	TRBJ1-2	TRBD1	-	CASSSTGGYGYTF	TGTGCCAGCAGTTCGACAGGGGGTTATGGCTACACCTTC
TRBV11-2	TRBJ1-2	-	-	CASTAGSHTVRPYGYTF	TGTGCCAGCACTGCAGGGTCTCACACAGTGCGCCCCTATGGCTACACCTTC
TRBV4-2	TRBJ1-1	-	once	CASSPLPRGGDTEAFF	TGTGCCAGCAGCCCCCTGCCCCGCGGGGGGGACACTGAAGCTTTCTTT
TRBV18	TRBJ1-1	TRBD1	-	CASSSGTGEGNTEAFF	TGTGCCAGCTCATCAGGGACAGGGGAAGGGAACACTGAAGCTTTCTTT
TRBV30	TRBJ2-7	-	-	CAWGYSYEQYF	TGTGCCTGGGGGTACTCCTACGAGCAGTACTTC
TRBV7-8	TRBJ2-3	TRBD1	-	CASSLTGTGTDTQYF	TGTGCCAGCAGCTTGACCGGGACAGGCACAGATACGCAGTATTTT
TRBV4-2	TRBJ1-2	-	-	CASSQDPRNYGYTF	TGTGCCAGCAGCCAAGATCCCAGAAACTATGGCTACACCTTC
TRBV30	TRBJ1-5	-	-	CAWSSYDQPQHF	TGTGCCTGGAGTTCTTATGATCAGCCCCAGCATTTT
TRBV27	TRBJ2-1	TRBD2	-	CASSFEGGSYNEQFF	TGTGCCAGCAGTTTCGAGGGAGGGTCCTACAATGAGCAGTTCTTC
TRBV2	TRBJ1-4	TRBD1	-	CASRGDSYNEKLFF	TGTGCCAGCAGGGGGGACAGCTATAATGAAAAACTGTTTTTT
TRBV11-2	TRBJ1-1	-	-	CASSLNARFGTEAFF	TGTGCCAGCAGCTTAAATGCGCGGTTCGGCACTGAAGCTTTCTTT
TRBV5-1	TRBJ1-3	-	-	CASSPINQGSGNTIYF	TGCGCCAGCAGCCCCATCAACCAGGGTTCTGGAAACACCATATATTTT
TRBV5-1	TRBJ2-5	TRBD2	-	CASSWTGLAGAQETQYF	TGCGCCAGCAGCTGGACGGGACTAGCGGGAGCCCAAGAGACCCAGTACTTC
TRBV19	TRBJ2-1	-	-	CASSRTRAEQFF	TGTGCCAGTTCGAGGACGAGGGCGGAGCAGTTCTTC
TRBV6-1	TRBJ1-4	-	few	CASSDLERVPEKLFF	TGTGCCAGCAGTGATCTAGAGAGGGTCCCTGAAAAACTGTTTTTT
TRBV19	TRBJ1-1	-	-	CASSRGGRAEAFF	TGTGCCAGTAGTCGGGGGGGCAGGGCTGAAGCTTTCTTT
TRBV4-1	TRBJ2-5	-	-	CASSQEYRDYETQYF	TGCGCCAGCAGCCAAGAATACAGGGACTACGAGACCCAGTACTTC
TRBV19	TRBJ1-1	TRBD1	-	CASSIDPSTGLTEAFF	TGTGCCAGTAGTATAGACCCCTCGACAGGGCTCACTGAAGCTTTCTTT
TRBV5-1	TRBJ2-7	TRBD1	-	CASSMTGTGTYEQYF	TGCGCCAGCAGCATGACCGGGACAGGCACGTACGAGCAGTACTTC
TRBV5-1	TRBJ2-1	TRBD1	-	CASSPGGRNYNEQFF	TGCGCCAGCAGCCCAGGGGGCAGGAACTACAATGAGCAGTTCTTC
TRBV6-1	TRBJ1-6	-	-	CASSESRYNSPLHF	TGTGCCAGCAGTGAAAGCCGGTATAATTCACCCCTCCACTTT
TRBV10-3	TRBJ1-5	TRBD1	-	CAISRDRGFQPQHF	TGTGCCATTTCCCGGGACAGGGGTTTTCAGCCCCAGCATTTT
TRBV18	TRBJ2-3	-	few	CASSPETGYTDTQYF	TGTGCCAGCTCACCCGAGACAGGCTACACAGATACGCAGTATTTT
TRBV4-1	TRBJ2-3	TRBD2	-	CASTAVGLAGADTQYF	TGCGCCAGCACGGCCGTGGGACTAGCGGGAGCAGATACGCAGTATTTT
TRBV2	TRBJ2-2	-	-	CASSDWTTRELFF	TGTGCCAGCAGTGATTGGACTACCCGGGAGCTGTTTTTT